Here is one T cell receptor (beta chain) with its context. Losses at the gene ends were 2 bases for V and 9 bases for J; bases not matched to a gene: 7. Germline lookup yields CDR1 MNHNS and CDR2 SASEGT. This CDR3 is built from 14 residues. The method was immunoSEQ multiplex PCR; TCRdb's version includes in-frame clones alone and lacks a portion of them. The sample lists fewer than 80,000 clones, 78% occurring once. Enrolled during active infection, Seattle patients were then followed longitudinally. This specimen comes from a study of blood T cell repertoires in COVID-19. The chain links TRBV6-1 to TRBJ1-1; 9 nucleotides line up with TRBD1. The TCR originated in a man between 60 and 75 years old with COVID-19, enrolled during active disease. Specimen: peripheral blood. CDR3 DNA: TGTGCCAGCAGTGAATCCTGGGACAGGGCAAAAGCTTTCTTT. This gives the protein CASSESWDRAKAFF.